These T cell receptor beta chains were read from a single sample in a study of PD-1 blockade in mismatch repair-deficient tumors. This table comes from immunoSEQ multiplex PCR, and its TCRdb copy is limited to in-frame clones, with some not included. The sample consists of roughly 130,000 clones, 88% of them appearing once. Sequenced here: peripheral blood, sampled approximately 72 weeks after starting pembrolizumab. All receptors derive from an adult with mismatch repair-deficient cancer. Both conserved end residues are part of each CDR3. The order of the fields is J gene, D gene, V gene, clone size, CDR3 DNA, CDR3 protein. The D gene is left open where the match is weak. Some rows have no size entry. The others give once, few or many, or a class for an expanded clone.

TRBJ2-2 TRBD2 TRBV11-3 - TGTGCCAGCAGCTCCTACCCCCCGGCGGGAGGCACGAACACCGGGGAGCTGTTTTTT CASSSYPPAGGTNTGELFF
TRBJ2-2 - TRBV5-4 - TGTGCCAGCAGCCAGGCCAGCGGGAACACCGGGGAGCTGTTTTTT CASSQASGNTGELFF
TRBJ1-1 TRBD1 TRBV18 - TGTGCCAGCTCACCCGACAGGGGGAGAACGAACACTGAAGCTTTCTTT CASSPDRGRTNTEAFF
TRBJ2-1 - TRBV4-1 - TGCGCCAGCAGACTGCTGGCGAGCTCCTACAATGAGCAGTTCTTC CASRLLASSYNEQFF
TRBJ2-7 TRBD1 TRBV7-8 once TGTGCCAGCACCCAATTGCCGGGACAGGGCATCTACGAGCAGTACTTC CASTQLPGQGIYEQYF
TRBJ2-3 - TRBV25-1 - TGTGCCAGCAGTGAAACCAGGGACCCAAGCACAGATACGCAGTATTTT CASSETRDPSTDTQYF
TRBJ2-1 - TRBV4-2 - TGTGCCAGCAGCCTCAACAATGAGCAGTTCTTC CASSLNNEQFF
TRBJ2-3 TRBD2 TRBV27 - TGTGCCAGCAGTTTAGGGCTAGCGGGGTACAGCACAGATACGCAGTATTTT CASSLGLAGYSTDTQYF
TRBJ1-1 - TRBV4-3 - TGCGCCAGCAGCGAGCCGGGGAGGGCGGGCACTGAAGCTTTCTTT CASSEPGRAGTEAFF
TRBJ1-2 - TRBV2 few TGTGCCAGCAGTGCTGAGCCCTATGGCTACACCTTC CASSAEPYGYTF
TRBJ2-7 TRBD2 TRBV30 - TGTGCCTGGGGGGCTAGCGGGACATCCTACGAGCAGTACTTC CAWGASGTSYEQYF
TRBJ2-3 TRBD1 TRBV29-1 - TGCAGCGTTGACCGTATGACAGGGCGAGACACAGATACGCAGTATTTT CSVDRMTGRDTDTQYF
TRBJ2-3 - TRBV5-4 - TGTGCCAGCAGCTTTGAACCCGGGGAGAGGGACACAGATACGCAGTATTTT CASSFEPGERDTDTQYF
TRBJ2-1 - TRBV5-1 - TGCGCCAGCAGCTTCGGGATGACTATAGGGAATGAGCAGTTCTTC CASSFGMTIGNEQFF
TRBJ2-1 TRBD2 TRBV19 - TGTGCCAGCGGAATAACTAGCGGGAGCAATGAGCAGTTCTTC CASGITSGSNEQFF
TRBJ2-5 - TRBV27 - TGTGCCAGCAGTCTCCGACAGATCCCTACGGAGACCCAGTACTTC CASSLRQIPTETQYF
TRBJ2-1 - TRBV5-1 - TGCGCCAGTCGCCCCAGGGATTACAATGAGCAGTTCTTC CASRPRDYNEQFF
TRBJ2-7 TRBD1 TRBV6-1 few TGTGCCAGCAGTGAAGGGGACAGCTCCTACGAGCAGTACTTC CASSEGDSSYEQYF